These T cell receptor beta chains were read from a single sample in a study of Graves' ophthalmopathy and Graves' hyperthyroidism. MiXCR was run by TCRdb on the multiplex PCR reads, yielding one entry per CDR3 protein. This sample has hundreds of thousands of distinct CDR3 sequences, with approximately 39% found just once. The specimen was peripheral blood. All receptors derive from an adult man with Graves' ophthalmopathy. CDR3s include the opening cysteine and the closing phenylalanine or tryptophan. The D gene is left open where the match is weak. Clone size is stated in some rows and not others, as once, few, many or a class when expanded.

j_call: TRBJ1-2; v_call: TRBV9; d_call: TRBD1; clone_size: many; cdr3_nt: TGTGCCAGCAGCTCGACAGGGACCAACTATGGCTACACCTTC; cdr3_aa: CASSSTGTNYGYTF
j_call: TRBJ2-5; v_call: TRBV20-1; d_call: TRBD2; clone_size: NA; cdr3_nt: TGCAGTGCCAGCCCGGGACTAGCGGGGGTGTTGAAAGAGACCCAGTACTTC; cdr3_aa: CSASPGLAGVLKETQYF
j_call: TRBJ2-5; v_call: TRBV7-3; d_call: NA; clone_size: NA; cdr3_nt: TGTGCCAGCAGCTTAAGCAGGGAGAGGACTAACCTTTTCGTTCAAGAGACCCAGTACTTC; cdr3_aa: CASSLSRERTNLFVQETQYF
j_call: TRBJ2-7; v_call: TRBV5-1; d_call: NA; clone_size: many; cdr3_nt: TGCGCCAGCAGCTTGGGTTCAGTCTACGAGCAGTACTTC; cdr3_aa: CASSLGSVYEQYF
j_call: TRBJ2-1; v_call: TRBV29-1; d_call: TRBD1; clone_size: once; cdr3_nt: TGCAGCGTTGTACCACAGGGGGCCTACAATGAGCAGTTCTTC; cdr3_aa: CSVVPQGAYNEQFF
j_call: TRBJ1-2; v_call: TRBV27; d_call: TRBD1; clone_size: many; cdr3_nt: TGTGCCAGCGGAGGGGGCGATGGCTACACCTTC; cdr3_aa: CASGGGDGYTF
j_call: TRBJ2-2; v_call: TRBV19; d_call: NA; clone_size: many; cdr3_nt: TGTGCCAGTAGTATGGCCGGGGTGGGGAGCGGGGAGCTGTTTTTT; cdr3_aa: CASSMAGVGSGELFF
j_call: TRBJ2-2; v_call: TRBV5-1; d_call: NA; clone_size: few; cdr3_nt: TGCGCCAGCAGCTTGGGAACAGGGTATTCCGGGGAGCTGTTTTTT; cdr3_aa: CASSLGTGYSGELFF
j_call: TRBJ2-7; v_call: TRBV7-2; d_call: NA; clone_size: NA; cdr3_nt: TGTGCCAGCAGTTTCCAGGGTGACGGCGAGCAGTACTTC; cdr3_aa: CASSFQGDGEQYF
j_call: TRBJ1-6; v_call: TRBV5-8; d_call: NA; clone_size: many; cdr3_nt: TGTGCCAGCAAGAAGACGGGGGACTCACCCCTCCACTTT; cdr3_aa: CASKKTGDSPLHF
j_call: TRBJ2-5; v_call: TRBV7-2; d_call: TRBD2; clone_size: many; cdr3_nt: TGTGCCAGCAGCAGACACGGACTAGAAGGGGAGACCCAGTACTTC; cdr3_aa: CASSRHGLEGETQYF
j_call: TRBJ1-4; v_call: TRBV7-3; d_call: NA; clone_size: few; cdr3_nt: TGTGCCAGCAGCTCCTTGGACAGCAGTGATGAAAAACTGTTTTTT; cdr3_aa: CASSSLDSSDEKLFF
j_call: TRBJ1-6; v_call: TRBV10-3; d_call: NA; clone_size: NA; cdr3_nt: TGTGCCATCAGCCTACAGGGTTGGGGGAATTCACCCCTCCACTTT; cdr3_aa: CAISLQGWGNSPLHF
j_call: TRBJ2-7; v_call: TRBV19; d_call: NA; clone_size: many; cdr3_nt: TGTGCCAGTAGTATGGGTGGCTTATACGAGCAGTACTTC; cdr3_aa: CASSMGGLYEQYF
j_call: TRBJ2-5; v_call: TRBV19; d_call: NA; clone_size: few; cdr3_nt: TGTGCCAGTAGTGGTGTTGCAGGCGTAGAGACCCAGTACTTC; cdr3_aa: CASSGVAGVETQYF
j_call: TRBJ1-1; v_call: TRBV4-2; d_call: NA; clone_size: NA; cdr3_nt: TGTGCCAGCAGCCATACAGGGCTGGAAACTGAAGCTTTCTTT; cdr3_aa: CASSHTGLETEAFF
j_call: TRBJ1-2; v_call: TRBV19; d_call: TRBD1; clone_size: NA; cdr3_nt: TGTGCCAGTAGTAGACAGGGAACTAAAACAGCTAACTATGGCTACACCTTC; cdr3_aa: CASSRQGTKTANYGYTF
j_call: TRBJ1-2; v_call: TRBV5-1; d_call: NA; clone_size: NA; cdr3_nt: TGCGCCAGCAAACTTCCGGGAGTAGGGGACGACTATGGCTACACCTTC; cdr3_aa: CASKLPGVGDDYGYTF
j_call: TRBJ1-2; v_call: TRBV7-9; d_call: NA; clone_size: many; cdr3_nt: TGTGCCAGCAGCCAAATGGGGAGCTTAGGCTACACCTTC; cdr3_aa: CASSQMGSLGYTF
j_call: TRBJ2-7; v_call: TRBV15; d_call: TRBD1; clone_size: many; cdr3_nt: TGTGCCACCAGCAGAGCTAACAGGGGTCTAGAGGAGCAGTACTTC; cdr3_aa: CATSRANRGLEEQYF
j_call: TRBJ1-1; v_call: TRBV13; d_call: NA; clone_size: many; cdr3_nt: TGTGCCAGCAGCTTAGGGGGGGGCCCGGGAACTGAAGCTTTCTTT; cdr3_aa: CASSLGGGPGTEAFF
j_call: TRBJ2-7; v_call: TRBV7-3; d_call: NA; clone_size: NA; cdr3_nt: TGTGCCAGCAGCTCCACTAGTAACCCCTACGAGCAGTACTTC; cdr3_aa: CASSSTSNPYEQYF
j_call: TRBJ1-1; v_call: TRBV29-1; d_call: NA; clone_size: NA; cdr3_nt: TGCAGCCATAGCGGTTCCGGGGGCACTGAAGCTTTCTTT; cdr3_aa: CSHSGSGGTEAFF
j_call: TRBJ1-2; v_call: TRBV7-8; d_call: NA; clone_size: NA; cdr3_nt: TGTGCCGACAGCTATGGCTACACCTTC; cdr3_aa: CADSYGYTF
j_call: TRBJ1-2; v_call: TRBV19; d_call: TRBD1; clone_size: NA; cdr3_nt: TGTGCCTGGAGTGTGGACAGGGCCTCTCGGGCTGGCTACACCTTC; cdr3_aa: CAWSVDRASRAGYTF
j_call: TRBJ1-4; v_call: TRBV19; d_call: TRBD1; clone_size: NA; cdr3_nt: TGTGCCAGTAGTCCCGGGACAGGTACTGAAAAACTGTTTTTT; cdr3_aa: CASSPGTGTEKLFF
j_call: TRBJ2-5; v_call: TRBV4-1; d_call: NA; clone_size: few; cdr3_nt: TGCGCCAGCAGCCCCCAGGACAGAAAAGAGACCCAGTACTTC; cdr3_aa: CASSPQDRKETQYF
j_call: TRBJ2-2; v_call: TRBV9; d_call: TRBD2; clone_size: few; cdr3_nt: TGTGCCAGCAGCGCCCTAGGGACTAGCGGGTCTCGGGGGGAGCTGTTTTTT; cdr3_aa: CASSALGTSGSRGELFF
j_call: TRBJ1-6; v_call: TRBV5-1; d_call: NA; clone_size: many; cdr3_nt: TGCGCCAGCAGCCGTGGGGATGGAAAAAATTCACCCCTCCACTTT; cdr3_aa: CASSRGDGKNSPLHF
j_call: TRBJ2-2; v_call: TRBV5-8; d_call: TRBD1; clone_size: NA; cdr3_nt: TGTGCCAGCAGCCTGGGACAGGGGGAACCCGGGGAGCTGTTTTTT; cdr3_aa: CASSLGQGEPGELFF
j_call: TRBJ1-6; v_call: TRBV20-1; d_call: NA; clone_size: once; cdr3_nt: TGCAGTGCTAGTGGGACTAGCGGGAGGACCGGGAATTCACCCCTCCACTTT; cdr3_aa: CSASGTSGRTGNSPLHF
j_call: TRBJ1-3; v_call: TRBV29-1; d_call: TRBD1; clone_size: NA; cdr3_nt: TGCAGCGGCGACGGGACAGGGCGGTATGGCTACACCATATATTTT; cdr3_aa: CSGDGTGRYGYTIYF
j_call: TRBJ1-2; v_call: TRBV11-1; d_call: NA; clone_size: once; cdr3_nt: TGTGCTAGCCAAAACGGCGGCTACACCTTC; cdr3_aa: CASQNGGYTF
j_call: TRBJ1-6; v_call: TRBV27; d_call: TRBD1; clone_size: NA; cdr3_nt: TGTGCCAGCAAAACCCGGGACAGGGTTGATTCACCCCTCCACTTT; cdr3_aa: CASKTRDRVDSPLHF
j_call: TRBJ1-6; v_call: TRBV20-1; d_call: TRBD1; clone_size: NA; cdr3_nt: TGCAGTGCTGGGACAGGGGACTCCTATAATTCACCCCTCCACTTT; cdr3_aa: CSAGTGDSYNSPLHF
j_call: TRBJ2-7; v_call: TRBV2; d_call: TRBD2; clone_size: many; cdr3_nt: TGTGCCACCGACGGGACTATCCGGGACCAGCAGTACTTC; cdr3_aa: CATDGTIRDQQYF
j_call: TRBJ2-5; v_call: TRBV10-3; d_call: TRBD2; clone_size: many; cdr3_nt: TGTGCCATCACTCCGGGACTAGCGGGACCAGGGGAGGAGACCCAGTACTTC; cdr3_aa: CAITPGLAGPGEETQYF
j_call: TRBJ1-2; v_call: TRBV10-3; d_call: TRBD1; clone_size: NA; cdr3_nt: TGTGCCATCAGTGAGTCGGGACAGGGGAAGGATGGCTACACCTTC; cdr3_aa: CAISESGQGKDGYTF